This TCR beta chain stems from a study of OX40 agonist ivuxolimab in advanced cancers. Points from the study as a whole: Expanded clones tended on average to be more numerous among CD8+ T cells than CD4+.

To note about this clone: Its matching antigen is unknown.

Germline V gene sequence: CDR1 SGHRS, CDR2 YFSETQ. This CDR3 is 14 amino acids long. The V segment lost 5 bases and the J segment 9 bases; nucleotides outside the gene matches: 9. Sequencing was performed with immunoSEQ multiplex PCR; in TCRdb, only in-frame clones are kept and a portion is missing. The table includes over 75,000 clones, 90% detected once. Source: CD4+ or CD8+ T cells sorted from blood, taken in a trial of the OX40 agonist ivuxolimab. V and J are TRBV5-1 and TRBJ2-1; 9 bases match TRBD1. The receptor comes from an adult with an advanced solid tumor such as melanoma, head and neck, liver or kidney cancer. CDR3 loop: CASSLTQGQGEQFF. CDR3 sequence (DNA): TGCGCCAGCAGTTTGACCCAGGGACAGGGTGAGCAGTTCTTC.